A single sample gave rise to the 29 T cell receptor beta chains below, sequenced in a study of a mutant IDH1 vaccine in newly diagnosed glioma. Documented time point: week 5, during vaccination. Topical imiquimod accompanied each vaccine dose, which consisted of 300 ug of mutant IDH1 20-mer peptide. TCRdb's table, derived via immunoSEQ multiplex PCR, lists solely in-frame clones and lacks some. The data show roughly 25,000 clones, 77% seen once. Their cognate antigens are unknown. Specimen: PBMCs, collected from a glioma patient whose treatment included an IDH1 peptide vaccine. These TCRs come from a man between 35 and 55 years old with glioma.

This chain joins TRBV28 and TRBJ2-7; D is ambiguous. Trimming cost V 5 bases and J 5 bases, with 22 bases left between them. This CDR3 is 16 amino acids long. From germline, CDR1 is MDHEN and CDR2 SYDVKM. CDR3 bases: TGTGCCAGCAGTCACGGTATAGCCGCCGTACGGCACGAGCAGTACTTC. Its protein product is CASSHGIAAVRHEQYF.

The chain has TRBV7-8 and TRBJ1-6, with D possibly matching TRBD1 (6 bases). CDR1 and CDR2 from the germline V gene are SGHVS and FQNEAQ. The CDR3 loop spans 16 amino acids. The V end lost 5 bases, the J end lost 6 bases, and 17 bases lay between the germline ends. Written as DNA, the CDR3 is TGTGCCAGCAGCCTTAATTCGGACAGTTCTAATTCACCCCTCCACTTT. Its protein is CASSLNSDSSNSPLHF.

V and J are TRBV7-2 and TRBJ2-1; the match to TRBD2 covers 7 bases. Germline CDR1 and CDR2: SGHTA and FQGNSA. The CDR3 totals 15 residues. V gave up 5 bases and J gave up 5 bases; unmatched junction bases: 9. In DNA form, the CDR3 reads TGTGCCAGCAGCCGTCGAGCGGGATCGGACAATGAGCAGTTCTTC. Residues: CASSRRAGSDNEQFF.

This chain uses TRBV10-2 with TRBJ2-5, with D uncertain. The V gene lost 0 bases and the J gene lost 4 bases, with 15 bases spanning the gap. The CDR3 length is 16 residues. Germline-derived CDR1 and CDR2 are WSHSY and SAAADI. Here the CDR3 DNA reads TGCGCCAGCAGTGAGTCCACCGGGCCAAGGGCAGAGACCCAGTACTTC. It is translated as CASSESTGPRAETQYF.

The chain uses TRBV6-5 and TRBJ2-7; D gene unclear. Trimming stripped 4 bases from V and 2 bases from J, with 15 bases between. The CDR3 runs to 15 residues. The germline V gene has CDR1 MNHEY and CDR2 SVGAGI. The CDR3 DNA reads as TGTGCCAGCAGTTCTCCTCCGACGGATACCTACGAGCAGTACGTC. It encodes CASSSPPTDTYEQYV.

The genes are TRBV30 and TRBJ1-6; 8 bases map to TRBD1. This CDR3 is 13 amino acids long. Germline trimming cut 7 bases from V and 7 bases from J; bases unmatched to any gene: 6. Germline assignment: CDR1 GTSNPN and CDR2 SVGIG (reference sequence). CDR3 residues: CASLTGENSPLHF. DNA for the CDR3: TGTGCCTCGTTGACAGGGGAAAATTCACCCCTCCACTTT.

This sequence joins TRBV13 and TRBJ2-2; tentative D call: TRBD1 (6 bases). Trimming stripped 3 bases from V and 3 bases from J, with 11 bases between. The germline gives CDR1 PRHDT, CDR2 FYEKMQ (reference sequence). CDR3 length: 15 amino acids. This chain's CDR3 is CASSLSGGDTGELFF. The DNA for the CDR3 is TGTGCCAGCAGCTTGTCTGGGGGCGACACCGGGGAGCTGTTTTTT. The full variable domain, its missing parts supplied by reference TRBV13 and TRBJ2-2, is AAGVIQSPRHLIKEKRETATLKCYPIPRHDTVYWYQQGPGQDPQFLISFYEKMQSDKGSIPDRFSAQQFSDYHSELNMSSLELGDSALYFCASSLSGGDTGELFFGEGSRLTVL.

V and J are TRBV18 and TRBJ2-7; 9 nucleotides agree with TRBD1. The V gene end was trimmed by 3 bases and the J gene end by 4 bases; junction bases not matched to a gene: 4. The CDR3 runs to 14 residues. Per the germline V gene, CDR1 is KGHSH and CDR2 is LQKENI. Written as DNA, the CDR3 is TGTGCCAGCTCACCTAGGACAGGGGATTACGAGCAGTACTTC. Translating gives CASSPRTGDYEQYF.

CDR3 nucleotide sequence: TGTGCCTGGAGGACAGGGCCTAATTCGCCCCAGCATTTT. This translates into CAWRTGPNSPQHF. The V gene is TRBV30, the J gene TRBJ1-5; 7 nucleotides match TRBD1. This CDR3 contains 13 residues. The junction had 8 bases not matched to a gene; V was cut back by 3 bases and J by 9 bases. Germline-derived CDR1 and CDR2 are GTSNPN and SVGIG (reference sequence).

V usage is TRBV6-4 and J usage is TRBJ2-1; D gene ambiguous. Germline CDR1 and CDR2: MRHNA and SNTAGT. Trimming took 5 bases from V and 2 from J, leaving 19 bases between them. The CDR3 covers 17 residues. The CDR3 nucleotides read TGTGCCAGCAGTCCACCCACACGACGCCCTACCTACAATGAGCAGTTCTTC. It translates to CASSPPTRRPTYNEQFF.

The chain links TRBV6-1 to TRBJ1-1, with a possible D match to TRBD1 (5 bases). Germline-derived CDR1 and CDR2 are MNHNS and SASEGT. The CDR3 length is 14 residues. V was shortened by 2 bases and J by 4 bases, with 11 bases between the two germline ends. The CDR3 loop is CASSELTGGTEAFF. Written as DNA, the CDR3 is TGTGCCAGCAGTGAACTGACGGGGGGCACTGAAGCTTTCTTT.

This sequence joins TRBV11-1 and TRBJ1-1; D is undetermined. The CDR3 covers 13 residues. From germline, CDR1 is SGHAT and CDR2 FQDESV (reference sequence). With 2 bases removed from V and 6 bases from J, the gap between germline ends came to 10 bases. This CDR3 reads CASSLPGRAEAFF. The CDR3 DNA reads TGTGCCAGCAGCTTACCGGGGAGGGCTGAAGCTTTCTTT.

The chain uses TRBV5-1 and TRBJ2-3, with 9 nucleotides matching TRBD2. Germline V CDR1 and CDR2: SGHRS, YFSETQ. V was clipped by 4 bases and J by 4 bases; unmatched bases: 10. The CDR3 has 16 amino acids. The CDR3 DNA reads as TGCGCCAGCAGCCCGGGACTAGCCTCCAGAGCAGATACGCAGTATTTT. Protein: CASSPGLASRADTQYF.

In this sample, this clone turned up once. The V gene is TRBV6-6, the J gene TRBJ2-5, with TRBD1 as a possible D gene (7 bases). The DNA end lines up better with TRBJ2-7; the J call may be wrong. Germline V gives CDR1 MNHNY, CDR2 SVGAGI (reference sequence). The CDR3 has 13 residues. The CDR3 sequence is CASSPTQGGEQYF. The CDR3 nucleotides read TGTGCCAGCAGTCCCACTCAGGGGGGCGAGCAGTACTTC.

This clone showed up just a few times. The V gene is TRBV4-1, the J gene TRBJ2-7; D uncertain. Germline assignment: CDR1 MGHRA and CDR2 YSYEKL. V lost 0 bases, J lost 6 bases, and 6 bases lay in between. This CDR3 has 12 amino acids. The CDR3 nucleotides read TGCGCCAGCAGCCAAGAGGGTCGCGAGCAGTACTTC. Translating gives CASSQEGREQYF.

This clone has a handful of counts. The chain uses TRBV4-1 and TRBJ2-7; no firm D call. This CDR3 region has 16 residues. CDR1 and CDR2 from the germline V gene are MGHRA and YSYEKL. V lost 2 bases and J lost 2, with 16 bases in between. CDR3 in DNA: TGCGCCAGCAGCCAACAAGACATGCTAATAACCTACGAGCAGTACTTC. This codes for CASSQQDMLITYEQYF.

The J gene is TRBJ2-3, the V gene TRBV28; D is ambiguous. Germline V CDR1 and CDR2: MDHEN, SYDVKM. The CDR3 has 13 residues. Trimming took 6 bases from V and 1 from J, leaving 8 bases between them. In DNA form, the CDR3 reads TGTGCCAGCAGACCTACGGGCACAGATACGCAGTATTTT. It encodes CASRPTGTDTQYF.

This clone was counted once. The chain is built from TRBV7-9 and TRBJ2-7, with 8 bases aligning to TRBD1. Trimming removed 5 bases from V and 4 bases from J; junction bases left unmatched: 7. Germline CDR1 SEHNR, CDR2 FQNEAQ (reference sequence). The length of the CDR3 is 14 residues. Here the CDR3 DNA reads TGTGCCAGCAGCCCGACAGGGGTACGTTACGAGCAGTACTTC. This codes for CASSPTGVRYEQYF.

The chain couples TRBV18 to TRBJ2-1, with 7 bases that match TRBD2. The CDR3 has 14 amino acids. V trimming: 3 bases; J trimming: 16 bases; junction bases outside the gene matches: 15. Germline CDR1 is KGHSH and CDR2 is LQKENI. CDR3 protein: CASSPLEGLREFFF. In DNA form, the CDR3 reads TGTGCCAGCTCACCCCTTGAAGGGTTGCGGGAGTTTTTCTTC.

This clone was detected only a few times. The chain carries TRBV7-9 and TRBJ1-1; D uncertain. This CDR3 is 12 amino acids long. V dropped 1 base and J dropped 5 bases, with 5 bases sitting between them. The germline CDR1 and CDR2 sequences are SEHNR and FQNEAQ (reference sequence). For the CDR3, the DNA is TGTGCCAGCAGCTTAGAGGCGACTGAAGCTTTCTTT. Translated, it gives CASSLEATEAFF.

This clone turned up a few times. The chain couples TRBV18 to TRBJ1-1; TRBD1 matches at 7 bases. The CDR3 has 14 residues. The trim removed 5 bases at V and 0 bases at J, leaving 3 bases unmatched. Germline lookup yields CDR1 KGHSH and CDR2 LQKENI. The CDR3 loop is CASSWGQLNTEAFF. The CDR3 nucleotides read TGTGCCAGCTCATGGGGACAGCTGAACACTGAAGCTTTCTTT. The entire variable domain, with the rest obtained from reference TRBV18 and TRBJ1-1, is as follows: NAGVMQNPRHLVRRRGQEARLRCSPMKGHSHVYWYRQLPEEGLKFMVYLQKENIIDESGMPKERFSAEFPKEGPSILRIQQVVRGDSAAYFCASSWGQLNTEAFFGQGTRLTVV.

The genes are TRBV6-1 and TRBJ2-3; no clear D. The CDR3 has 15 residues. With 7 bases removed from V and 1 base from J, the gap between germline ends came to 15 bases. Germline V gene data show CDR1 as MNHNS and CDR2 as SASEGT. The CDR3 loop reads CASTQEGLRTDTQYF. The CDR3 bases are TGTGCCAGCACCCAGGAAGGGCTCCGCACAGATACGCAGTATTTT.

This sequence joins TRBV29-1 and TRBJ1-1, with 8 nucleotides matching TRBD1. The CDR3 spans 12 residues. CDR1 is SQVTM and CDR2 is ANQGSEA in the germline V gene. The J segment lost 5 bases and the V segment lost 5 bases, leaving 4 bases of the junction unmatched. CDR3 residues: CSVTGGGTEAFF. The CDR3 bases are TGCAGCGTTACAGGGGGGGGAACTGAAGCTTTCTTT.

The rearrangement links TRBV6-1 to TRBJ1-1, with 7 positions matching TRBD1. Germline lookup yields CDR1 MNHNS and CDR2 SASEGT. The CDR3 has 14 amino acids. J was trimmed by 2 bases and V by 6 bases; bases with no gene match: 6. The CDR3 nucleotides are TGTGCCAGCAGAGGGACAGTTGGTAACACTGAAGCTTTCTTT. Its protein is CASRGTVGNTEAFF.

The sample holds a few counts of this clone. The rearrangement uses TRBV18 and TRBJ1-1; D may be TRBD1 (6 bases). This CDR3 region has 14 residues. CDR1 KGHSH and CDR2 LQKENI come from the germline V gene. V was shortened by 4 bases and J by 4 bases, with 13 bases between the two germline ends. CDR3 bases: TGTGCCAGCTCACGTCGACAGGCAGTCACTGAAGCTTTCTTT. Translated, it gives CASSRRQAVTEAFF.

The chain is built from TRBV6-5 and TRBJ1-6; D perhaps matches TRBD1 (6 bases). The CDR3 length is 13 residues. V was clipped by 6 bases and J by 7 bases, with 10 bases between them. Germline CDR1 MNHEY, CDR2 SVGAGI. CDR3 amino acids: CASSPRGNSPLHF. CDR3 DNA sequence: TGTGCCAGCAGCCCGAGGGGGAATTCACCCCTCCACTTT.

This chain uses TRBV4-1 with TRBJ2-1; unclear D gene. Germline values: CDR1 MGHRA, CDR2 YSYEKL. Trimming removed 0 bases at V and 0 bases at J, with 9 bases between. This CDR3 is built from 16 residues. CDR3 amino acids: CASSQEFRSSYNEQFF. CDR3 in DNA: TGCGCCAGCAGCCAAGAATTCAGAAGCTCCTACAATGAGCAGTTCTTC.

CDR3 sequence: CASSQGAGELFYGYTF. CDR3 bases: TGTGCCAGTAGCCAGGGGGCCGGAGAGTTGTTCTATGGCTACACCTTC. The chain has TRBV19 and TRBJ1-2, with 8 bases fitting TRBD1. CDR3 length equals 16 residues. Looked up from germline, CDR1 is LNHDA and CDR2 is SQIVND (reference sequence). The V and J ends lost 6 bases and 4 bases, in that order; junction bases with no gene match: 13.

J is TRBJ1-5 and V is TRBV23-1, with a tentative D call TRBD1 (6 bases). TRBV23-1 belongs to the ORF category, with a function that is uncertain. V lost 1 base to trimming and J lost 0 bases, with 22 bases between them. The CDR3 extends over 20 amino acids. The CDR3: CASSQLGLKTGLYSNQPQHF. The CDR3 DNA reads as TGCGCCAGCAGTCAATTGGGGTTGAAAACAGGGTTGTATAGCAATCAGCCCCAGCATTTT.